In this sample, the clone carrying this T cell receptor (beta chain) turned up a few times. What it binds is unknown. The record originates from a study of vaccination effects on CD4 cells after COVID-19. Peptide-pool stimulation followed by sequencing identified expanded antigen-specific CD4+ clonotypes in the ViraFEST assay. On day 10 of culture, CD4+ T cells were separated out. Negative nucleocapsid antibody tests before and after vaccination confirmed no previous SARS-CoV-2 infection. A half-medium replacement with IL-2 medium was carried out on days 3 and 7. Repertoires were generated with immunoSEQ multiplex PCR, while TCRdb's copy carries only in-frame clones and drops some. The sample contains around 68,000 clones, about four fifths of which appear only once. The germline V gene has CDR1 SGHTA and CDR2 FQGNSA. V lost 2 bases and J 7 bases, leaving 2 bases between the germline ends. This CDR3 is 11 amino acids long.

This TCR derives from a human donor who received a COVID-19 vaccine. The chain uses TRBV7-2 and TRBJ2-2; D gene ambiguous. This material consisted of CD4+ T cells from PBMCs cultured with SARS-CoV-2 spike peptides, taken before COVID-19 vaccination. The CDR3 region is CASSLRGELFF. CDR3 DNA: TGTGCCAGCAGCTTACGCGGGGAGCTGTTTTTT.